One sample yielded the 8 T cell receptor beta chains listed below, sequenced in a study of T cell repertoires in cytomegalovirus infection. No antigen has been identified for these receptors. TCRdb processed the reads anew with MiXCR; each CDR3 protein has one entry. The data show around 300,000 distinct CDR3 sequences, roughly 25% seen once. This specimen was cultured PBMCs, taken from culture after CMV antigen stimulation. These receptors were collected from a human donor in good health (CMV status not recorded). Some clones in this sample may be carry-over from other donors' samples.

Only a few counts were recorded for this clonotype. The chain uses TRBV7-2 and TRBJ2-1; tentative D call: TRBD2 (6 bases). Germline V gene lookup returns CDR1 SGHTA and CDR2 FQGNSA. V was cut by 3 bases and J by 5 bases, with 11 bases left in between. There are 14 residues in the CDR3. CDR3: CASSFAGLHNEQFF. The CDR3 DNA reads TGTGCCAGCAGCTTTGCGGGACTCCACAATGAGCAGTTCTTC.

Comment on this clonotype: Given a much more abundant clone one base away, this may be a read error. J is TRBJ2-7 and V is TRBV5-5; 7 nucleotides match TRBD2. CDR1 is SGHKS and CDR2 is YYEKEE in the germline V gene (reference sequence). The CDR3 is made up of 13 amino acids. DNA of the CDR3: TGTGCCAGCAGCTTCGGGAGGTCCTACGAGCTGTACTTC. It is translated as CASSFGRSYELYF.

V gene TRBV7-9 combines with J gene TRBJ2-2; D gene uncertain. Trimming stripped 4 bases from V and 6 bases from J, with 12 bases between. The CDR3 has 14 amino acids. Germline CDR1 reads SEHNR; CDR2 reads FQNEAQ (reference sequence). This CDR3 reads CASSSQTWAGELFF. The CDR3 DNA follows: TGTGCCAGCAGCTCCCAGACCTGGGCCGGGGAGCTGTTTTTT.

The chain combines TRBV20-1 with TRBJ2-1; D unresolved. The V end lost 3 bases, the J end lost 3 bases, and 15 bases lay between the germline ends. Germline V lookup: CDR1 DFQATT, CDR2 SNEGSKA (reference sequence). The CDR3 contains 15 residues. The CDR3 reads CSARGFYQSYNEQFF. The DNA for the CDR3 is TGCAGTGCTAGGGGGTTTTATCAAAGCTACAATGAGCAGTTCTTC.

V gene TRBV27 combines with J gene TRBJ2-7, with 13 nucleotides matching TRBD2. V shed 4 bases, J shed 12 bases, and the junction held 6 bases outside the gene matches. CDR1 and CDR2 from the germline V gene are MNHEY and SMNVEV (reference sequence). CDR3 length: 13 amino acids. The CDR3 region is CASSSGLAGVRYF. CDR3 DNA: TGTGCCAGCAGTTCCGGACTAGCGGGAGTCCGGTACTTC.

The V call is TRBV29-1, the J call TRBJ1-2, with 11 bases identical to TRBD1. After removal of 3 bases from V and 1 base from J, the junction contained 13 bases not matched to a gene. The CDR3 is made up of 18 amino acids. CDR1 is SQVTM, CDR2 ANQGSEA, per germline. The CDR3 loop reads CSVDFLRTGGFDNYGYTF. CDR3 coding DNA: TGCAGCGTTGATTTCCTTCGGACAGGGGGCTTTGATAACTATGGCTACACCTTC.

This clonotype appeared many times. The chain has TRBV7-2 and TRBJ1-5, with 7 bases aligning to TRBD1. This CDR3 is 18 amino acids long. V gave up 4 bases and J gave up 5 bases; unmatched junction bases: 17. The germline V gene has CDR1 SGHTA and CDR2 FQGNSA. Here the CDR3 reads CASSSTRQGTLGYQPQHF. As DNA, the CDR3 is TGTGCCAGCAGCTCGACCCGACAGGGCACCCTGGGATATCAGCCCCAGCATTTT. Full variable domain (rest looked up from reference TRBV7-2 and TRBJ1-5): GAGVSQSPSNKVTEKGKDVELRCDPISGHTALYWYRQSLGQGLEFLIYFQGNSAPDKSGLPSDRFSAERTGGSVSTLTIQRTQQEDSAVYLCASSSTRQGTLGYQPQHFGDGTRLSIL.

In its sample, this clonotype was seen many times. The chain uses TRBV6-2 or TRBV6-3 and TRBJ1-5; D is perhaps TRBD1 (6 bases). The germline V gene encodes CDR1 MNHEY and CDR2 SVGEGT. The CDR3 has 15 amino acids. The V gene lost 8 bases and the J gene lost 3 bases, with 17 bases spanning the gap. This CDR3 is CASGAGGENNQPQHF. In DNA, the CDR3 is TGTGCCAGCGGGGCCGGGGGCGAGAACAATCAGCCCCAGCATTTT.